This section outlines one TCR beta chain sequence together with its context. This sample was included in a study of shared clonotypes between healthy human individuals. Across the study: The cohort comprised a couple of women and a few men. Their ages spanned 18 to 49 years. There were three CD4 naive, three CD4 memory, two CD8 naive and one CD8 memory plates per donor.

Several immunoSEQ plates received, in even portions, the genomic DNA of each subset. Sequencing was performed with immunoSEQ multiplex PCR; in TCRdb, only in-frame clones are kept and a portion is missing. The table lists 600,000 or so clones, 85% to 95% of them singletons. Germline V gene data show CDR1 as LNHDA and CDR2 as SQIVND (reference sequence). This CDR3 comprises 14 residues. V shed 3 bases and J shed 5 bases, with 11 bases lying between them. It was CD45RO-negative cells, positively selected for CCR7, that made up naive CD8 cells, with terminally differentiated effector memory CD45RA+ cells excluded. Every donor, a Caucasian adult, lived in Nashville, Tennessee.

The chain links TRBV19 to TRBJ2-1; D uncertain. The receptor was derived from a woman aged 25 to 45 in good health. Sequencing used naive CD8+ T cells sorted from blood. The CDR3: CASSIPRRDNEQFF. CDR3 bases: TGTGCCAGTAGTATCCCCCGCCGGGACAATGAGCAGTTCTTC.